Listed here are 25 T cell receptor beta chains from one sample, sequenced in a study of blood T cell repertoires in COVID-19. The repertoire was sequenced with immunoSEQ multiplex PCR; TCRdb's copy has only in-frame clones and lacks some. This sample has roughly 100,000 clones; roughly 90% occur once, and the top ten carry approximately 5.6%. The material sequenced was peripheral blood. These receptors originate from a woman in her 50s with COVID-19, enrolled during active disease.

V gene TRBV7-2 combines with J gene TRBJ1-2, with TRBD1 identical over 7 bases. Losses at the gene ends were 5 bases for V and 7 bases for J; bases not matched to a gene: 7. The CDR3 totals 13 residues. Germline-derived CDR1 and CDR2 are SGHTA and FQGNSA. CDR3 DNA sequence: TGTGCCAGCAGCCAACAGGGGACGAGTGGCTACACCTTC. This translates into CASSQQGTSGYTF.

The rearrangement joins TRBV19 to TRBJ2-1, with D possibly matching TRBD2 (6 bases). Germline assignment: CDR1 LNHDA and CDR2 SQIVND (reference sequence). V lost 1 base and J 0 bases, leaving 10 bases between the germline ends. This CDR3 has 16 amino acids. The DNA of the CDR3 is TGTGCCAGTAGTATAGGGGCCGGGGGCTCCTACAATGAGCAGTTCTTC. Residues: CASSIGAGGSYNEQFF.

This sequence joins TRBV2 and TRBJ2-3; TRBD2 matches at 12 bases. The germline gives CDR1 SNHLY, CDR2 FYNNEI. The CDR3 is 15 residues long. The junction had 3 bases not matched to a gene; V was cut back by 1 base and J by 7 bases. In DNA, the CDR3 is TGTGCCAGCAGTGAAGAGACTAGCGGGGGCCATACGCAGTATTTT. Translation gives CASSEETSGGHTQYF. The full variable domain, its missing parts supplied by reference TRBV2 and TRBJ2-3, is EPEVTQTPSHQVTQMGQEVILRCVPISNHLYFYWYRQILGQKVEFLVSFYNNEISEKSEIFDDQFSVERPDGSNFTLKIRSTKLEDSAMYFCASSEETSGGHTQYFGPGTRLTVL.

J is TRBJ2-1 and V is TRBV5-1, with 8 bases fitting TRBD1. The junction had 9 bases not matched to a gene; V was cut back by 0 bases and J by 4 bases. The CDR3 is made up of 17 amino acids. Germline CDR1 reads SGHRS; CDR2 reads YFSETQ. Written as DNA, the CDR3 is TGCGCCAGCAGCTTGGAGTTACAGGGGGGAATTTACAATGAGCAGTTCTTC. Translated: CASSLELQGGIYNEQFF.

J is TRBJ1-1 and V is TRBV7-2; 9 bases are a match to TRBD1. Germline CDR1 is SGHTA and CDR2 is FQGNSA. The CDR3 sequence is 14 residues long. Unmatched junction bases numbered 5, after V lost 4 bases and J lost 5 bases. CDR3 nucleotides: TGTGCCAGCAGCTCCGGACAGGGGATGACTGAAGCTTTCTTT. Protein product: CASSSGQGMTEAFF.

The V and J genes are TRBV29-1 and TRBJ2-2, with 7 bases matching TRBD2. Per germline, CDR1 SQVTM and CDR2 ANQGSEA. V trimming: 6 bases; J trimming: 2 bases; junction bases outside the gene matches: 9. The CDR3 loop spans 15 amino acids. The CDR3 region is CSVGATSDNTGELFF. CDR3 in DNA: TGCAGCGTAGGGGCCACTAGCGATAACACCGGGGAGCTGTTTTTT.

The chain is built from TRBV12-3 or TRBV12-4 and TRBJ2-5; weak D call: TRBD2 (6 bases). Trimming removed 3 bases from V and 4 bases from J, with 9 bases in between. CDR3 size: 13 residues. The CDR3 coding sequence is TGTGCCAGCAGTTTTGCGGGGTCAGAGACCCAGTACTTC. Translating it yields CASSFAGSETQYF.

This chain links TRBV15 with TRBJ1-4; 9 bases agree with TRBD1. The CDR3 loop spans 15 amino acids. The trim removed 1 base at V and 5 bases at J, leaving 2 bases unmatched. Germline V CDR1 and CDR2: LNHNV, YYDKDF (reference sequence). CDR3 region: CATSRGGQGNEKLFF. In DNA form, the CDR3 reads TGTGCCACCAGCAGAGGAGGACAGGGGAATGAAAAACTGTTTTTT.

The V call is TRBV29-1, the J call TRBJ2-7; TRBD2 aligns across 7 bases. J was trimmed by 1 base and V by 0 bases; bases with no gene match: 6. This CDR3 has 15 amino acids. Germline V gene sequence: CDR1 SQVTM, CDR2 ANQGSEA. The CDR3 spells CSVEDLRGGSYEQYF. The CDR3, as DNA: TGCAGCGTTGAAGATCTTAGGGGAGGGTCCTACGAGCAGTACTTC.

V is TRBV7-2 and J is TRBJ1-5, with 7 bases fitting TRBD1. This CDR3 is built from 15 residues. Germline V lookup: CDR1 SGHTA, CDR2 FQGNSA. The junction had 4 bases not matched to a gene; V was cut back by 5 bases and J by 0 bases. CDR3: CASSRDSHSNQPQHF. CDR3 DNA sequence: TGTGCCAGCAGCCGGGACAGCCATAGCAATCAGCCCCAGCATTTT.

V gene TRBV27 combines with J gene TRBJ2-1; 12 bases line up with TRBD1. CDR3 size: 14 residues. V lost 3 bases to trimming and J lost 8 bases; unmatched junction nucleotides: 2. Germline V gene sequence: CDR1 MNHEY, CDR2 SMNVEV (reference sequence). The CDR3 bases are TGTGCCAGCAGTTTGGGGACAGGGGGCGATGAGCAGTTCTTC. Its protein is CASSLGTGGDEQFF.

CDR3 in amino acids: CAWSVKGYYGYTF. The CDR3, as DNA: TGTGCCTGGAGTGTAAAGGGGTACTATGGCTACACCTTC. The chain recombines TRBV30 with TRBJ1-2; D is possibly TRBD1 (5 bases). The CDR3 sequence is 13 residues long. Germline V gene lookup returns CDR1 GTSNPN and CDR2 SVGIG (reference sequence). The V end lost 0 bases, the J end lost 3 bases, and 8 bases lay between the germline ends.

The chain employs TRBV4-2 and TRBJ2-5, with D uncertain. V dropped 1 base and J dropped 1 base, with 10 bases sitting between them. CDR1 is LGHNA and CDR2 is YNFKEQ in the germline V gene. This CDR3 has 15 residues. This CDR3 reads CASSQGVLAQETQYF. In nucleotides, the CDR3 is TGTGCCAGCAGCCAAGGGGTATTAGCCCAAGAGACCCAGTACTTC.

CDR3 bases: TGTGCCAGCAGTTTTTCGGGGGATTCACCCCTCCACTTT. Its protein is CASSFSGDSPLHF. The rearrangement joins TRBV27 to TRBJ1-6; D possibly corresponds to TRBD1 (5 bases). V was cut by 3 bases and J by 8 bases, with 8 bases left in between. CDR1 MNHEY and CDR2 SMNVEV come from the germline V gene (reference sequence). The CDR3 runs to 13 residues.

This CDR3 reads CASSLAGQGLTEAFF. The CDR3 DNA reads as TGTGCCAGCAGTCTAGCCGGACAGGGACTCACTGAAGCTTTCTTT. The chain recombines TRBV7-6 with TRBJ1-1, with 8 bases fitting TRBD1. From germline, CDR1 is SGHVS and CDR2 FNYEAQ. The CDR3 runs to 15 residues. V was pared by 6 bases and J by 4 bases, with 10 bases of the junction left unmatched.

The CDR3 loop is CASSGSDFNEQYF. Written as DNA, the CDR3 is TGTGCCAGCAGTGGGTCGGACTTTAACGAGCAGTACTTC. The chain combines TRBV27 with TRBJ2-7; D is perhaps TRBD2 (5 bases). In germline, CDR1 is MNHEY, CDR2 SMNVEV (reference sequence). The germline V and J ends were trimmed by 5 bases and 5 bases, with 13 bases remaining between them. The CDR3 consists of 13 residues.

The genes are TRBV7-9 and TRBJ2-1, with TRBD1 matching over 10 bases. This CDR3 comprises 15 residues. In germline, CDR1 is SEHNR, CDR2 FQNEAQ (reference sequence). With 4 bases clipped from V and 3 bases from J, the junction kept 3 bases outside the gene matches. The CDR3 loop is CASSSDRGLYNEQFF. CDR3 nucleotides: TGTGCCAGCAGCTCCGACAGGGGGCTCTACAATGAGCAGTTCTTC.

The chain joins TRBV6-5 to TRBJ1-5; maybe TRBD1 (6 bases). Trimming cost V 6 bases and J 3 bases, with 12 bases left between them. The V gene's germline CDR1 is MNHEY and CDR2 SVGAGI. CDR3 length: 14 residues. The CDR3 DNA is TGTGCCAGCAGCTACCGGGACAACAATCAGCCCCAGCATTTT. Translating gives CASSYRDNNQPQHF.

The CDR3 loop is CASSWTGEETQYF. The CDR3 DNA is TGTGCCAGCAGCTGGACAGGGGAAGAGACCCAGTACTTC. This chain joins TRBV5-4 and TRBJ2-5; 9 positions agree with TRBD1. This CDR3 is 13 amino acids long. CDR1 is SGHNT and CDR2 is YYREEE in the germline V gene (reference sequence). Unmatched junction bases numbered 0, after V lost 3 bases and J lost 3 bases.

This clone was seen a few times. This rearrangement joins TRBV6-5 to TRBJ1-2; D might be TRBD1 (5 bases). Germline V gene data show CDR1 as MNHEY and CDR2 as SVGAGI. The CDR3 covers 11 residues. Trimming shortened V by 9 bases and J by 4 bases, and 9 bases separated the two germline ends. This CDR3 reads CASGATYGYTF. For the CDR3, the DNA is TGTGCCAGTGGGGCCACCTATGGCTACACCTTC.

This clone came up many times. In the same sample, other DNA sequences code for this CDR3. This chain joins TRBV28 and TRBJ1-5, with D hard to call. Trimming took off 6 bases at V and 0 bases at J, with 6 bases between the two ends. The V gene's germline CDR1 is MDHEN and CDR2 SYDVKM. The CDR3 consists of 13 residues. CDR3 coding DNA: TGTGCCAGCAGCTCTAATAGCAATCAGCCCCAGCATTTT. Translating gives CASSSNSNQPQHF.

This chain uses TRBV3-1 (or the pseudogene TRBV3-2) with TRBJ1-2; no firm D call. This CDR3 is built from 15 residues. Germline lookup yields CDR1 LGHDT and CDR2 YNNKEL (reference sequence). Trimming removed 0 bases at V and 0 bases at J, with 8 bases between. The CDR3 DNA sequence: TGTGCCAGCAGCCAAGATTGGCAGGCTAACTATGGCTACACCTTC. Its translation is CASSQDWQANYGYTF.

The J gene is TRBJ1-2, the V gene TRBV19; maybe TRBD1 (6 bases). This CDR3 contains 16 residues. Germline V lookup: CDR1 LNHDA, CDR2 SQIVND (reference sequence). Between the trimmed V and J ends, which lost 7 bases and 0 bases, there was a span of 18 bases. CDR3 bases: TGTGCCAGTATAAGGGACAACACCGACCCTAACTATGGCTACACCTTC. It translates to CASIRDNTDPNYGYTF.

CDR3 coding DNA: TGCGCCAGCAGCTTATTGGGGCCCGATGAAAAACTGTTTTTT. It encodes CASSLLGPDEKLFF. The J gene is TRBJ1-4, the V gene TRBV5-1, with a weak D call TRBD1 (5 bases). Trimming took off 2 bases at V and 6 bases at J, with 11 bases between the two ends. CDR1 SGHRS and CDR2 YFSETQ come from the germline V gene. The CDR3 runs to 14 residues.

This clone showed up many times. The chain employs TRBV19 and TRBJ2-1, with D possibly matching TRBD1 (6 bases). The CDR3 is 14 residues long. Trimming left V 1 base short and J 8 bases short, with 12 bases between. Germline V lookup: CDR1 LNHDA, CDR2 SQIVND (reference sequence). CDR3 amino acids: CASSIGAGEHEQFF. The CDR3 region has the DNA TGTGCCAGTAGTATAGGGGCAGGGGAGCATGAGCAGTTCTTC.